This TCR beta chain is drawn from a study of long-term antiretroviral therapy in people with HIV. Study in general: The earliest samples came from an era when ART typically awaited falling CD4 counts.

Cryopreserved PBMC, at roughly 0.85-11 million per sample, were present before DNA extraction. Of note for this clone: No antigen is known for it.

The libraries were made with immunoSEQ v3.0 at survey level. Here immunoSEQ multiplex PCR was the method, and the copy in TCRdb shows in-frame clones only, minus some. The sample holds some 11,000 clones; roughly 79% are singletons and the top ten take approximately 10%. General study points: The ART regimens used between the mid-2000s and the late 2010s may be less effective than current ones.

The CDR3 is 14 residues long. V lost 6 bases, J lost 2 bases, and 6 bases stayed unmatched. Germline V gives CDR1 MDHEN, CDR2 SYDVKM. The V call is TRBV28, the J call TRBJ2-7, with 8 positions matching TRBD1. The sample here was unsorted PBMCs, taken 0.8 years before starting antiretroviral therapy. This receptor was taken from a woman between 40 and 55 years old with HIV. This chain's CDR3 is CASREGQEAYEQYF. CDR3 DNA: TGTGCCAGCAGGGAGGGACAGGAAGCCTACGAGCAGTACTTC.